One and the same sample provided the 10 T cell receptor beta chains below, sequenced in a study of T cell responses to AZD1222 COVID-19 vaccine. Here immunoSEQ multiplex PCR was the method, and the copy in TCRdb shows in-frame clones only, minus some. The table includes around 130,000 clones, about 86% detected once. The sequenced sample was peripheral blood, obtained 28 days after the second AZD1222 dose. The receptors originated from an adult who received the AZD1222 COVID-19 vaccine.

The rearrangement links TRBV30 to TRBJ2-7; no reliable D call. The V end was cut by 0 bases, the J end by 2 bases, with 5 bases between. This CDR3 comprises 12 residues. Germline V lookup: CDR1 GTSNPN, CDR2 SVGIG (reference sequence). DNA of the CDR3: TGTGCCTGGAGTGTAAACCCCTACGAGCAGTACTTC. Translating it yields CAWSVNPYEQYF.

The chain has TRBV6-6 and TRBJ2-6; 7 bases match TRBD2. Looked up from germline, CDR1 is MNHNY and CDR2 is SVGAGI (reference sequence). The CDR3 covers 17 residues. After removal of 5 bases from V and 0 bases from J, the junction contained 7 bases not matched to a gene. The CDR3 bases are TGTGCCAGCAGTCCCTTGGGGGGGGTCTCTGGGGCCAACGTCCTGACTTTC. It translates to CASSPLGGVSGANVLTF.

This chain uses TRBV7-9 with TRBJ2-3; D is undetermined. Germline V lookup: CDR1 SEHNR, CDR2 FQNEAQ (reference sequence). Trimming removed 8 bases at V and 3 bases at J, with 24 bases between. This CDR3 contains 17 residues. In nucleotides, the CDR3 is TGTGCCAGCCGCCCGGATACAATGGGTGGATGGACAGATACGCAGTATTTT. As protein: CASRPDTMGGWTDTQYF. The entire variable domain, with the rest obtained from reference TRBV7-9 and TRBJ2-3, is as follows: DTGVSQNPRHKITKRGQNVTFRCDPISEHNRLYWYRQTLGQGPEFLTYFQNEAQLEKSRLLSDRFSAERPKGSFSTLEIQRTEQGDSAMYLCASRPDTMGGWTDTQYFGPGTRLTVL.

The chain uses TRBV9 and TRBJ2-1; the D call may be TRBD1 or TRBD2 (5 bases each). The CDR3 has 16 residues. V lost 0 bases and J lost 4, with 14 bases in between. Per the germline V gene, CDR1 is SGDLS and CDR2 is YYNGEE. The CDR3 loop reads CASSVGGDWAYNEQFF. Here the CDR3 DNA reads TGTGCCAGCAGCGTAGGAGGGGATTGGGCGTACAATGAGCAGTTCTTC.

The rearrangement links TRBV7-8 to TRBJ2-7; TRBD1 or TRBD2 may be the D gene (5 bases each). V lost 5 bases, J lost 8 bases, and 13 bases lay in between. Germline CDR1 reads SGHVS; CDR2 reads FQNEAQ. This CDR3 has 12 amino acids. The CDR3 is CASSDPPGQQYF. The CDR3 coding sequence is TGTGCCAGCAGCGACCCACCGGGACAGCAGTACTTC.

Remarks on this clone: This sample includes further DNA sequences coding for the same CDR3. The CDR3 nucleotides read TGTGCCAGCAGTTTTTGGGGTAACACTGAAGCTTTCTTT. It codes for CASSFWGNTEAFF. V usage is TRBV12-3 or TRBV12-4 and J usage is TRBJ1-1; no firm D call. Trimming took 3 bases from V and 2 from J, leaving 7 bases between them. The CDR3 loop spans 13 amino acids.

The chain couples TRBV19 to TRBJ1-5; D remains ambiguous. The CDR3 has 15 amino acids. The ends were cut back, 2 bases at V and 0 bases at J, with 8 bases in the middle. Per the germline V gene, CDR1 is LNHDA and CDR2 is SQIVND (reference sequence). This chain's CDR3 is CASSIRQYSNQPQHF. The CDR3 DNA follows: TGTGCCAGTAGTATAAGGCAGTATAGCAATCAGCCCCAGCATTTT. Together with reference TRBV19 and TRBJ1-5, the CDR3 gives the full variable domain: DGGITQSPKYLFRKEGQNVTLSCEQNLNHDAMYWYRQDPGQGLRLIYYSQIVNDFQKGDIAEGYSVSREKKESFPLTVTSAQKNPTAFYLCASSIRQYSNQPQHFGDGTRLSIL.

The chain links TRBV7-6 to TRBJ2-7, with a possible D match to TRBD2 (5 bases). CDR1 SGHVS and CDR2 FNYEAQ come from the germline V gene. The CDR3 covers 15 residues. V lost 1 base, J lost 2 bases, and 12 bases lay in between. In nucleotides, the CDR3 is TGTGCCAGCAGCTTAGACCAAGGGAGAACCTACGAGCAGTACTTC. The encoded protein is CASSLDQGRTYEQYF.

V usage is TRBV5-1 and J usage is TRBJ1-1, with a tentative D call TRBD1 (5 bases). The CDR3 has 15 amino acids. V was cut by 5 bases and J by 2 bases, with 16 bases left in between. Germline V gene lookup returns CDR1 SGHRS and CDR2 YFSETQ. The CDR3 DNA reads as TGCGCCAGCAGGCCCGACCGGGGGAAAAACACTGAAGCTTTCTTT. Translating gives CASRPDRGKNTEAFF. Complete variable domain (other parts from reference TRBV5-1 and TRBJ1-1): KAGVTQTPRYLIKTRGQQVTLSCSPISGHRSVSWYQQTPGQGLQFLFEYFSETQRNKGNFPGRFSGRQFSNSRSEMNVSTLELGDSALYLCASRPDRGKNTEAFFGQGTRLTVV.

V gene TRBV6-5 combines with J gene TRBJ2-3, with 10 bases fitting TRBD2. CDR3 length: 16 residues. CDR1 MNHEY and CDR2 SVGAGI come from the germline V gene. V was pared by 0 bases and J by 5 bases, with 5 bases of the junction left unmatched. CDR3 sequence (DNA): TGTGCCAGCAGTTACTCCCAGCGGGGGGGCCTAGATACGCAGTATTTT. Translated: CASSYSQRGGLDTQYF.